The 14 T cell receptor beta chains below were found in one sample sequenced in a study of vaccination and CD4 T cells after COVID-19. Antigens of these TCRs are unknown. Sequence data for DNA of cultured CD4+ T cells were generated by the Oncomine TCR Beta short-read assay. Using its own MiXCR run on the PCR reads, TCRdb lists one record per CDR3 protein. The data hold about 13,000 distinct CDR3 sequences, with approximately 44% observed a single time. Described treatment: approximately 9-day PBMC culture with coronavirus spike peptide pools or control peptides (ViraFEST assay). Sample: CD4+ T cells from blood, cultured in vitro. All receptors come from a human donor who had recovered from COVID-19.

This clonotype was observed a few times. V gene TRBV7-9 combines with J gene TRBJ1-5; D call uncertain. The CDR3 totals 13 residues. The germline CDR1 and CDR2 sequences are SEHNR and FQNEAQ (reference sequence). Trimming removed 1 base from V and 7 bases from J, with 8 bases in between. CDR3 sequence (DNA): TGTGCCAGCAGCTTAGGTTGGGAACAGCCCCAGCATTTT. This sequence encodes CASSLGWEQPQHF.

The chain joins TRBV24-1 to TRBJ2-1; possibly TRBD2 for D (5 bases). Germline loops: CDR1 KGHDR, CDR2 SFDVKD. The CDR3 has 15 amino acids. V lost 7 bases and J lost 8, with 20 bases in between. CDR3 bases: TGTGCCACCAGCTCCGAGACGACCGCGAGGGATGAGCAGTTCTTC. Translation: CATSSETTARDEQFF.

This chain uses TRBV7-3 with TRBJ2-1, with D possibly being TRBD2 (6 bases). V was clipped by 5 bases and J by 8 bases, with 7 bases between them. The CDR3 has 11 amino acids. In germline, CDR1 is SGHTA, CDR2 FQGTGA. Here the CDR3 reads CASSPGDEQFF. For the CDR3, the DNA is TGTGCCAGCAGCCCGGGGGATGAGCAGTTCTTC.

The chain joins TRBV7-3 to TRBJ2-1, with 11 positions matching TRBD2. Per the germline V gene, CDR1 is SGHTA and CDR2 is FQGTGA. Trimming took 4 bases from V and 4 from J; bases not matched to a gene: 3. CDR3 length: 15 amino acids. The CDR3 spells CASSSGLADYNEQFF. The CDR3 bases are TGTGCCAGCAGCTCGGGACTAGCGGATTACAATGAGCAGTTCTTC.

The V and J genes are TRBV19 and TRBJ1-3; the D gene is possibly TRBD1 (6 bases). This CDR3 is built from 16 residues. Germline V gene sequence: CDR1 LNHDA, CDR2 SQIVND (reference sequence). Trimming cost V 3 bases and J 0 bases, with 12 bases left between them. CDR3 loop: CASSIGTHYSGNTIYF. Written as DNA, the CDR3 is TGTGCCAGTAGTATTGGGACACATTACTCTGGAAACACCATATATTTT.

The chain carries TRBV6-1 and TRBJ2-1; perhaps D is TRBD1 or TRBD2 (5 bases each). Germline CDR1 reads MNHNS; CDR2 reads SASEGT. The CDR3 is made up of 14 amino acids. Trimming took off 3 bases at V and 6 bases at J, with 12 bases between the two ends. CDR3 nucleotides: TGTGCCAGCAGTGACCCCGGGACCCGCAATGAGCAGTTCTTC. It codes for CASSDPGTRNEQFF.

The chain couples TRBV10-3 to TRBJ1-1; perhaps TRBD1 as D (5 bases). The CDR3 spans 14 residues. Germline V gives CDR1 ENHRY, CDR2 SYGVKD. V lost 6 bases and J lost 3, with 14 bases in between. The CDR3 here is CAIRATGVDTEAFF. As DNA, the CDR3 is TGTGCCATCAGGGCCACGGGGGTGGACACTGAAGCTTTCTTT.

In DNA, the CDR3 is TGCAGTGCTTCGTTAGCGGGAGACCCCTACGAGCAGTACTTC. Translating it yields CSASLAGDPYEQYF. The V call is TRBV20-1, the J call TRBJ2-7, with 9 bases aligning to TRBD2. Losses at the gene ends were 5 bases for V and 2 bases for J; bases not matched to a gene: 7. This CDR3 comprises 14 residues. Looked up from germline, CDR1 is DFQATT and CDR2 is SNEGSKA (reference sequence).

This clonotype showed up just once. J is TRBJ2-7 and V is TRBV4-3, with D possibly matching TRBD1 (6 bases). Trimming took 3 bases from V and 2 from J, leaving 14 bases between them. The CDR3 runs 15 residues. Germline V gene sequence: CDR1 LGHNA, CDR2 YSLEER. CDR3 bases: TGCGCCAGCAGCCATAGCACGGACAGCCCCTACGAGCAGTACTTC. Translated: CASSHSTDSPYEQYF.

This clonotype was seen only a few times. This chain connects TRBV30 to TRBJ2-5, with D perhaps TRBD1 or TRBD2 (7 bases each). Looked up from germline, CDR1 is GTSNPN and CDR2 is SVGIG (reference sequence). With 8 bases removed from V and 5 bases from J, the gap between germline ends came to 24 bases. The CDR3 totals 15 residues. CDR3 amino acids: CAVGGLEGARETQYF. The CDR3, as DNA: TGTGCCGTTGGAGGACTAGAGGGGGCTCGGGAGACCCAGTACTTC.

This chain connects TRBV28 to TRBJ2-7; 8 nucleotides match TRBD1. Germline assignment: CDR1 MDHEN and CDR2 SYDVKM. Trimming took 7 bases from V and 2 from J; bases not matched to a gene: 10. The CDR3 totals 15 residues. This CDR3 is CASKGADRGPYEQYF. CDR3 nucleotides: TGTGCCAGCAAGGGAGCCGACAGGGGCCCCTACGAGCAGTACTTC.

This clonotype has only a few counts. The gene calls are TRBV20-1 and TRBJ1-6, with D possibly being TRBD1 (6 bases). Germline CDR1 and CDR2: DFQATT and SNEGSKA (reference sequence). V lost 1 base to trimming and J lost 7 bases, with 14 bases between them. The CDR3 spans 15 residues. The CDR3 loop reads CSARAEGQRNSPLHF. CDR3 in DNA: TGCAGTGCTAGAGCGGAAGGACAGAGAAATTCACCCCTCCACTTT.

The rearrangement joins TRBV5-1 to TRBJ2-5; 12 bases match TRBD2. This CDR3 region has 15 residues. Losses at the gene ends were 6 bases for V and 5 bases for J; bases not matched to a gene: 8. Germline CDR1 reads SGHRS; CDR2 reads YFSETQ. CDR3: CASTPTSGSSETQYF. In nucleotides, the CDR3 is TGCGCCAGCACCCCGACTAGCGGGAGCAGTGAGACCCAGTACTTC.

This chain connects TRBV19 to TRBJ2-3; 7 nucleotides agree with TRBD1. V was pared by 4 bases and J by 0 bases, with 10 bases of the junction left unmatched. CDR1 is LNHDA, CDR2 SQIVND, per germline (reference sequence). CDR3 size: 17 residues. The CDR3 nucleotides read TGTGCCAGTAGTAAGGGTGAGGGACAGTGGAGCACAGATACGCAGTATTTT. The encoded protein is CASSKGEGQWSTDTQYF.